This is a list of T cell receptor beta chains from one sample in a study of CXCR3-negative and CXCR3-positive naive CD8 T cells. Each CDR3 protein gets one entry in TCRdb, which reprocessed the 5' RACE reads and gives no DNA. The listing contains some 130,000 distinct CDR3 sequences. Sequenced input: naive CXCR3+ CD8+ T cells from blood. These receptors all come from a human donor in good health. Some clones in this sample may be carry-over from other donors' samples. The CDR3 runs from the conserved cysteine through the conserved F or W.

J gene: TRBJ1-2
V gene: TRBV30
CDR3 protein: CAWSVKQLNYGYTF

J gene: TRBJ2-2
V gene: TRBV27
CDR3 protein: CASSLGSPDTAGELFF

J gene: TRBJ2-7
V gene: TRBV20-1
CDR3 protein: CSARAEPGQGFYEQYF

J gene: TRBJ1-1
V gene: TRBV3-1
CDR3 protein: CASSPTGIDTEAFF

J gene: TRBJ2-2
V gene: TRBV29-1
CDR3 protein: CSVEERGVNTGELFF

J gene: TRBJ1-1
V gene: TRBV7-8
CDR3 protein: CASSLAGQGGTEAFF

J gene: TRBJ1-2
V gene: TRBV15
CDR3 protein: CATSRGVGENYGYTF

J gene: TRBJ2-7
V gene: TRBV12-3/TRBV12-4
CDR3 protein: CASSLGTFIEQYF

J gene: TRBJ2-7
V gene: TRBV10-1
CDR3 protein: CASSEAPTYEQYF

J gene: TRBJ2-1
V gene: TRBV7-9
CDR3 protein: CASSLIAGGRNNEQFF

J gene: TRBJ1-1
V gene: TRBV6-6
CDR3 protein: CASSQWGFGEAFF

J gene: TRBJ2-5
V gene: TRBV11-3
CDR3 protein: CASRPRGETQYF

J gene: TRBJ1-1
V gene: TRBV9
CDR3 protein: CASSVAPQDTEAFF

J gene: TRBJ2-1
V gene: TRBV10-3
CDR3 protein: CAISGLDKYSYNEQFF

J gene: TRBJ1-1
V gene: TRBV13
CDR3 protein: CASSLYEFRYTEAFF

J gene: TRBJ2-1
V gene: TRBV21-1
CDR3 protein: CASSTSGQDHSYNEQFF

J gene: TRBJ1-1
V gene: TRBV4-3
CDR3 protein: CASSQDRGHEAFF